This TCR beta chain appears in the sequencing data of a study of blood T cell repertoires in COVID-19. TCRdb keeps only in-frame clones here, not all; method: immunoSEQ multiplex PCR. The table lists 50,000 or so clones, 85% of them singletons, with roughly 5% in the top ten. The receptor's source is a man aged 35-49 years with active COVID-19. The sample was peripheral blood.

DNA of the CDR3: TGTGCCAGTAGGGACACGGGGGAAGGCAATCAGCCCCAGCATTTT. Its protein product is CASRDTGEGNQPQHF. This sequence joins TRBV19 and TRBJ1-5, with D maybe TRBD1 (5 bases). The CDR3 runs 15 residues. From germline, CDR1 is LNHDA and CDR2 SQIVND (reference sequence). V lost 6 bases to trimming and J lost 2 bases, with 14 bases between them. Full variable domain (outside the CDR3, taken from reference TRBV19 and TRBJ1-5): DGGITQSPKYLFRKEGQNVTLSCEQNLNHDAMYWYRQDPGQGLRLIYYSQIVNDFQKGDIAEGYSVSREKKESFPLTVTSAQKNPTAFYLCASRDTGEGNQPQHFGDGTRLSIL.